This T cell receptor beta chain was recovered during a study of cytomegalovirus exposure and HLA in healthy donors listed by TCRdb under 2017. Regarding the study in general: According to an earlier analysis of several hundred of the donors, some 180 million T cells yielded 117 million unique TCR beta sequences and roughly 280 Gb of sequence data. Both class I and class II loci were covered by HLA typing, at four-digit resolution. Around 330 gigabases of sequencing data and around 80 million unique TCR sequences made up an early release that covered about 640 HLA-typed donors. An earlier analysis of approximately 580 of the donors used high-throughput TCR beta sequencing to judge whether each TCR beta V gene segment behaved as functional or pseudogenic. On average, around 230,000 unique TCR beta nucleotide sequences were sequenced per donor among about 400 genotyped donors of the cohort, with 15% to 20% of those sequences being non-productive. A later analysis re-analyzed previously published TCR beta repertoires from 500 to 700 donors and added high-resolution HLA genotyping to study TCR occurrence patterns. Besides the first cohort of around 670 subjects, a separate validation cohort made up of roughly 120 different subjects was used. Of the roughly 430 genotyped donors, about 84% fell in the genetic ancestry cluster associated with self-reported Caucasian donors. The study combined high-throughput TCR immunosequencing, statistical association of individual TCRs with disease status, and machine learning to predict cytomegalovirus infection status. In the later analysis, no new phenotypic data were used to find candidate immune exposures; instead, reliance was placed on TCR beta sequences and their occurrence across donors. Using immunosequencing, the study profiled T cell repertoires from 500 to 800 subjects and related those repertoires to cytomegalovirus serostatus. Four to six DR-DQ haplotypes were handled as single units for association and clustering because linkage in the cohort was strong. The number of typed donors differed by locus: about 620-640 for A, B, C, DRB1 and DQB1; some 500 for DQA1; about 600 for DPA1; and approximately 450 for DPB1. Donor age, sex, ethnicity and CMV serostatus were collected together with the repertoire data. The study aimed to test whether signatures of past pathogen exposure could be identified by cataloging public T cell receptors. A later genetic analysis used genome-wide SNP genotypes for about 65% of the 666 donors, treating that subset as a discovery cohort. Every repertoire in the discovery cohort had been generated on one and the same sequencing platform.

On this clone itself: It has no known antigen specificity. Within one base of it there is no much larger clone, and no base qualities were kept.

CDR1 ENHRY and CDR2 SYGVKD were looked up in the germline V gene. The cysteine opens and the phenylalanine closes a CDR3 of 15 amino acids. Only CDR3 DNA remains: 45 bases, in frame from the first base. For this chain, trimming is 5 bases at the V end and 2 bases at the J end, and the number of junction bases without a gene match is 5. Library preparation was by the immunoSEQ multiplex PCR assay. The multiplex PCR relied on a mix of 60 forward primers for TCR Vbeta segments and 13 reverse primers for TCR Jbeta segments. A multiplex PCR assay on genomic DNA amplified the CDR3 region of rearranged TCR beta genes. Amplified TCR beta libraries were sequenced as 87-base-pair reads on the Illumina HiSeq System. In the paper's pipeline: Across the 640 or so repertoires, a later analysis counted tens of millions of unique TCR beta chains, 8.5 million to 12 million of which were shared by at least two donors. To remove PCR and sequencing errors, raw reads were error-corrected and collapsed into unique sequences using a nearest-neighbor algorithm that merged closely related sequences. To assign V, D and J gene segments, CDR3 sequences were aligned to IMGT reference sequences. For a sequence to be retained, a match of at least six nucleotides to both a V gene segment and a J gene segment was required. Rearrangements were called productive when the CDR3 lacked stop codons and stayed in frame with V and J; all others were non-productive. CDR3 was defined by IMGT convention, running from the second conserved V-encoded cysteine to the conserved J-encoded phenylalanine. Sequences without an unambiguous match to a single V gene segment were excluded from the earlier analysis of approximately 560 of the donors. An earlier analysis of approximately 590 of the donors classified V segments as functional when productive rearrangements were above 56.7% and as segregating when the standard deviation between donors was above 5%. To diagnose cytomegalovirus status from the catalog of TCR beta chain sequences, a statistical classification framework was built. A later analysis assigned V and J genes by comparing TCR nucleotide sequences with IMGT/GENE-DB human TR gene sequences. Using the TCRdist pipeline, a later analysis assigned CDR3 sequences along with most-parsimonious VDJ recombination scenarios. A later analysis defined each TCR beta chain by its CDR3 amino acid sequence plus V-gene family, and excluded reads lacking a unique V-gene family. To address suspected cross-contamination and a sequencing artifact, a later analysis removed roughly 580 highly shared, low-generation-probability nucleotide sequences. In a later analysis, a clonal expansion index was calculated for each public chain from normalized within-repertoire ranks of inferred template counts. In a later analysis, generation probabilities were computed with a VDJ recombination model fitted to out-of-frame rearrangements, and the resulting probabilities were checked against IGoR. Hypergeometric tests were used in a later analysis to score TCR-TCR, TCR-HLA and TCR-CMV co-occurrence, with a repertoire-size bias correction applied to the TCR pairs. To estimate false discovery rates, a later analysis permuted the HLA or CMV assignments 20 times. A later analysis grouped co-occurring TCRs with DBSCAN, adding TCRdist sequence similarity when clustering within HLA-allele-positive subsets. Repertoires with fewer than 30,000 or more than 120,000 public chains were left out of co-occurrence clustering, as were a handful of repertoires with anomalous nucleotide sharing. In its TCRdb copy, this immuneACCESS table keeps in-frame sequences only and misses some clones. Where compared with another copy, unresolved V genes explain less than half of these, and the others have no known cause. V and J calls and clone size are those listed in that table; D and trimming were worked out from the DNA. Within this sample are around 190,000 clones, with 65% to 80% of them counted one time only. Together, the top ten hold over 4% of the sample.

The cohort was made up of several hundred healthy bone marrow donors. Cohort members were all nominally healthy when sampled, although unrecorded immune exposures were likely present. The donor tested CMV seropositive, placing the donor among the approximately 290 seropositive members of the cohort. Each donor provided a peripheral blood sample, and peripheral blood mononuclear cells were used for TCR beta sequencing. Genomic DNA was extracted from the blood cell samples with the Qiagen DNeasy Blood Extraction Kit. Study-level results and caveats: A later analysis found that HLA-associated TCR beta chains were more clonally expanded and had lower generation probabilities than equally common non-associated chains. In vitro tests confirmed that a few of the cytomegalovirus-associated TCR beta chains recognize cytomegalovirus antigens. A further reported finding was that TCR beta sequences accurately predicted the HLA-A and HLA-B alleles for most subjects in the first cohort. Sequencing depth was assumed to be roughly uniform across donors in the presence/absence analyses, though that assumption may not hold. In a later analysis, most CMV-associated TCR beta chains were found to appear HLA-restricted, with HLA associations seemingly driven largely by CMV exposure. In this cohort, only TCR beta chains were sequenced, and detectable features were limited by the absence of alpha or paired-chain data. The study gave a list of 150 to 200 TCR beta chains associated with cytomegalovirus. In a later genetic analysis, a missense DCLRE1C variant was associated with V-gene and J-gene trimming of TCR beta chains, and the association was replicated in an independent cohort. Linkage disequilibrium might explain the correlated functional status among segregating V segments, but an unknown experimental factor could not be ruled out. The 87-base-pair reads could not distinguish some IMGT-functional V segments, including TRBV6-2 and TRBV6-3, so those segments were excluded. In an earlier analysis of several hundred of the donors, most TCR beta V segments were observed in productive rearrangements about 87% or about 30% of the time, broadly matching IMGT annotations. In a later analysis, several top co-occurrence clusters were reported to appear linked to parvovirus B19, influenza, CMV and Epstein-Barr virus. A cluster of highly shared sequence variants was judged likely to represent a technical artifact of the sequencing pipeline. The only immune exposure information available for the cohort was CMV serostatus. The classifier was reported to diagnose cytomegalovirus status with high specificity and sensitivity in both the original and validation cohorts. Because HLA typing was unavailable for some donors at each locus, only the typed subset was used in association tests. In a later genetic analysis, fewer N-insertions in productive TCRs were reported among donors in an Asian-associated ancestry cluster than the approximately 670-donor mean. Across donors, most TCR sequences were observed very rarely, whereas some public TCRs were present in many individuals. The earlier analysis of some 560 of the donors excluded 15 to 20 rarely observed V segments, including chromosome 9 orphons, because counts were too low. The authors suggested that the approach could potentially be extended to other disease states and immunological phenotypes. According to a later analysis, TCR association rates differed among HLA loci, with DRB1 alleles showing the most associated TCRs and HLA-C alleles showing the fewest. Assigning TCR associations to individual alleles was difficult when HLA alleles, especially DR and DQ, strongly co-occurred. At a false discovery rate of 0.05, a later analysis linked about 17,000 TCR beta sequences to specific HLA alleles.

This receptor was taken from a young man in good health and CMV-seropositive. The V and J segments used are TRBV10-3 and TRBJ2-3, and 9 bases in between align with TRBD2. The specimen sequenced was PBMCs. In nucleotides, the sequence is TGTGCCATCAGTCGGACTAGCGCGAACACAGATACGCAGTATTTT. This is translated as CAISRTSANTDTQYF.